This TCR beta chain was identified in a study of beta chain features in type 1 diabetes. The authors reverse transcribed all of the isolated RNA, so sequencing captured expressed TCRB transcripts. The data were produced by immunoSEQ multiplex PCR, yet TCRdb's version contains in-frame clones alone and is incomplete. The table records 300,000 to 400,000 clones, 9.6% of them present only once. Notes on the study in general: In every one of the four CD4+ subsets, TCRB CDR3s were moderately but significantly shorter in Type 1 diabetes patients.

This clone was counted between two and nine times. The target antigen is unknown. The germline V gene has CDR1 MDHEN and CDR2 SYDVKM. V lost 7 bases to trimming and J lost 0 bases, with 22 bases between them. This CDR3 region has 17 residues. This receptor was obtained from a man aged 30 to 39 with type 1 diabetes. The specimen sequenced was central memory CD4+ T cells from blood. J is TRBJ2-7 and V is TRBV28, with D tentatively TRBD2 (6 bases). The DNA for the CDR3 is TGTGCCAGCACCACCCCCGTCGGGGGAGTTGCCTCCTACGAGCAGTACTTC. It is translated as CASTTPVGGVASYEQYF.